Listed below are T cell receptor beta chains from one sample, sequenced in a study of radiotherapy plus CTLA-4 blockade in lung cancer. The method was immunoSEQ multiplex PCR; TCRdb's version includes in-frame clones alone and lacks a portion of them. This sample yields 85,000 to 120,000 clones, of which about 85% are seen a single time; approximately 2.5% belongs to the top ten. Sequencing was performed on peripheral blood, taken from a patient treated with radiotherapy plus ipilimumab. Receptors were obtained from a human donor with non-small cell lung cancer that progressed on radiotherapy plus ipilimumab. Some clones in this sample may be carry-over from other donors' samples. Each CDR3 is given with its conserved first and last residue. A D gene is named only where the DNA matches it firmly. Not every row has a clone size; where given, it reads once, few, many or a size class.

cdr3_aa	cdr3_nt	clone_size	v_call	d_call	j_call
CASSAGQGSSEAFF	TGTGCCAGCAGCGCAGGACAGGGGTCAAGTGAAGCTTTCTTT	-	TRBV9	TRBD1	TRBJ1-1
CASSQGRDQETQYF	TGTGCCAGCAGTCAAGGACGGGACCAAGAGACCCAGTACTTC	-	TRBV2	-	TRBJ2-5
CASSAQLAGALNTQYF	TGTGCCAGCAGCGCCCAGCTAGCGGGGGCACTCAATACGCAGTATTTT	once	TRBV7-2	TRBD2	TRBJ2-3
CASSLEFGGGSYSYNEQFF	TGTGCCAGCAGCTTAGAATTTGGCGGGGGCTCATATTCCTACAATGAGCAGTTCTTC	once	TRBV7-2	-	TRBJ2-1
CASSLMQTNEQFF	TGTGCCAGCAGCTTAATGCAGACTAATGAGCAGTTCTTC	-	TRBV7-9	-	TRBJ2-1
CASSLSPGQGAKGYTF	TGTGCCAGCAGTTTATCCCCGGGACAGGGGGCAAAAGGCTACACCTTC	-	TRBV27	TRBD1	TRBJ1-2
CASSLDREYNEQFF	TGTGCTAGCAGCTTGGACAGGGAGTACAATGAGCAGTTCTTC	-	TRBV7-7	TRBD1	TRBJ2-1
CASSLLTGSNNYGYTF	TGTGCCAGCAGCTTGCTAACAGGGAGTAATAACTATGGCTACACCTTC	-	TRBV7-2	-	TRBJ1-2
CASSPNRRDQPQHF	TGTGCCAGCTCACCAAACAGGAGAGATCAGCCCCAGCATTTT	-	TRBV18	-	TRBJ1-5
CASSWNLQGNEQFF	TGTGCCAGCAGTTGGAATTTACAGGGTAATGAGCAGTTCTTC	few	TRBV6-5	-	TRBJ2-1
CASSETSFHEQYF	TGTGCCAGCAGTGAAACTAGCTTCCACGAGCAGTACTTC	-	TRBV6-5	-	TRBJ2-7
CASSLRGTYEQYF	TGTGCCAGCAGCTTACGCGGGACCTACGAGCAGTACTTC	-	TRBV7-2	-	TRBJ2-7
CASSYPYSGYTF	TGTGCCAGCAGCTACCCTTATTCTGGCTACACCTTC	-	TRBV5-4	-	TRBJ1-2
CASSTGQPDTQYF	TGCGCCAGCAGCACCGGACAGCCAGATACGCAGTATTTT	-	TRBV5-1	-	TRBJ2-3
CASSARWLNTGELFF	TGTGCCAGCAGCGCCCGCTGGTTAAACACCGGGGAGCTGTTTTTT	-	TRBV5-6	-	TRBJ2-2
CASSQGLRGNQPQHF	TGTGCCAGCAGTCAAGGCCTCCGGGGCAATCAGCCCCAGCATTTT	-	TRBV28	-	TRBJ1-5
CASSSGRSSYEQYF	TGCGCCAGCAGCTCCGGACGTAGCTCCTACGAGCAGTACTTC	-	TRBV5-1	-	TRBJ2-7
CASSIGQGYTEAFF	TGTGCCAGTAGTATCGGGCAGGGTTACACTGAAGCTTTCTTT	-	TRBV19	-	TRBJ1-1
CASSPRITSGPSTDTQYF	TGTGCCAGCAGCCCTAGAATTACTAGCGGACCTAGCACAGATACGCAGTATTTT	-	TRBV11-2	TRBD2	TRBJ2-3
CASSFGSLNQPQHF	TGTGCCAGCAGCTTCGGATCGCTTAATCAGCCCCAGCATTTT	once	TRBV7-9	-	TRBJ1-5
CSANAAYEQYF	TGCAGTGCTAATGCTGCCTACGAGCAGTACTTC	-	TRBV20-1	-	TRBJ2-7
CASSLGSGPDITDTQYF	TGTGCCAGCAGCTTAGGAAGCGGGCCTGATATCACAGATACGCAGTATTTT	-	TRBV11-3	-	TRBJ2-3
CASSLHLPLFLRGQDTDTQYF	TGTGCCAGCAGTTTACACCTGCCTCTATTTTTAAGGGGCCAAGACACAGATACGCAGTATTTT	-	TRBV27	-	TRBJ2-3
CASSYSVRTDVRWAYF	TGTGCCAGCAGCTACTCCGTCCGGACAGACGTCCGGTGGGCTTACTTC	-	TRBV7-8	-	TRBJ2-7
CASSKSRTSGGYNEQFF	TGTGCCAGTAGTAAATCCCGGACTAGCGGGGGTTACAATGAGCAGTTCTTC	-	TRBV19	TRBD2	TRBJ2-1
CASSRITGGPTYEQYF	TGTGCCAGCAGCCGAATCACAGGGGGCCCTACCTACGAGCAGTACTTC	-	TRBV7-3	TRBD1	TRBJ2-7
CASSKTGSSYNEQFF	TGTGCCAGCAGTAAGACAGGGAGCTCCTACAATGAGCAGTTCTTC	-	TRBV6-6	TRBD1	TRBJ2-1
CASSLPLGQVYEQYF	TGTGCCAGCAGCTTACCCCTGGGACAGGTCTACGAGCAGTACTTC	-	TRBV7-9	TRBD1	TRBJ2-7
CASSPVVGMVIGDTQYF	TGTGCCAGCAGCCCCGTAGTTGGAATGGTTATTGGAGATACGCAGTATTTT	-	TRBV9	-	TRBJ2-3
CASTFGLAGPQETQYF	TGTGCCAGCACCTTTGGACTAGCGGGCCCCCAAGAGACCCAGTACTTC	-	TRBV12-1	-	TRBJ2-5
CASSQEIRGEQYF	TGCGCCAGCAGCCAAGAAATTCGGGGAGAGCAGTACTTC	-	TRBV4-3	-	TRBJ2-7
CASSLLVSGGSHYNEQFF	TGTGCCAGCAGCTTATTGGTTAGCGGGGGGTCACACTACAATGAGCAGTTCTTC	-	TRBV7-6	TRBD2	TRBJ2-1
CAWSVPGVATPSEQYF	TGTGCCTGGAGTGTACCAGGGGTCGCAACCCCCTCCGAGCAGTACTTC	-	TRBV30	-	TRBJ2-7
CASSVGRGGLYEQYF	TGTGCCAGCAGCGTAGGTCGGGGGGGCCTATACGAGCAGTACTTC	-	TRBV9	TRBD2	TRBJ2-7
CASSPGRGNEKLFF	TGTGCCAGTAGCCCCGGCAGAGGCAATGAAAAACTGTTTTTT	-	TRBV19	-	TRBJ1-4
CASSQTRTGYEQYF	TGTGCCAGCAGTCAGACGCGGACAGGGTATGAGCAGTACTTC	-	TRBV6-1	TRBD1	TRBJ2-7
CSGHRVGQETQYF	TGCAGCGGGCACAGGGTGGGGCAAGAGACCCAGTACTTC	-	TRBV29-1	-	TRBJ2-5
CASSDRRIRETQYF	TGTGCCAGCAGTGACCGTCGGATCAGAGAGACCCAGTACTTC	-	TRBV2	-	TRBJ2-5
CASSLVVGATQYF	TGTGCCAGCAGTTTAGTTGTGGGGGCTACGCAGTATTTT	-	TRBV27	-	TRBJ2-3
CASSLISAPLSGNTIYF	TGTGCCAGCAGCTTAATCTCGGCCCCCCTCTCTGGAAACACCATATATTTT	-	TRBV7-9	-	TRBJ1-3
CASSLDLAGGWNEQFF	TGTGCCAGCAGCTTAGACTTAGCGGGGGGGTGGAATGAGCAGTTCTTC	-	TRBV11-2	TRBD2	TRBJ2-1
CASSQGGTGGKFF	TGTGCCAGCAGCCAAGGTGGTACGGGAGGGAAGTTCTTC	-	TRBV7-6	TRBD2	TRBJ2-1
CASSVALAGAGEQYF	TGTGCCAGCAGCGTAGCTTTAGCAGGGGCCGGCGAGCAGTACTTC	-	TRBV9	-	TRBJ2-7
CASSQDFRIGEQYF	TGCGCCAGCAGCCAAGATTTCAGGATAGGGGAGCAGTACTTC	-	TRBV4-3	-	TRBJ2-7
CASSLAQTVLEQFF	TGTGCCAGCAGCTTAGCTCAGACAGTGCTTGAGCAGTTCTTC	-	TRBV7-9	-	TRBJ2-1
CASTEEGTGIYGYTF	TGTGCCAGTACCGAGGAGGGGACAGGGATCTATGGCTACACCTTC	-	TRBV19	TRBD1	TRBJ1-2
CASTDQRPGCNNEQFF	TGTGCCAGCACCGACCAGCGCCCCGGGTGTAACAATGAGCAGTTCTTC	-	TRBV25-1	-	TRBJ2-1
CASSGLPALIGYTF	TGTGCCAGCAGCGGACTACCAGCCTTGATTGGCTACACCTTC	few	TRBV9	-	TRBJ1-2
CASSVEQGYNEQFF	TGTGCCAGCAGCGTAGAACAAGGCTACAATGAGCAGTTCTTC	-	TRBV9	-	TRBJ2-1
CASSSEGGAQYF	TGTGCCAGCAGCTCCGAGGGGGGGGCCCAGTACTTC	-	TRBV11-2	-	TRBJ2-5
CSVKLTDTQYF	TGCAGCGTTAAGCTGACAGATACGCAGTATTTT	once	TRBV29-1	-	TRBJ2-3
CASSTDRGSWGQYF	TGCGCCAGCAGCACCGACAGGGGGTCCTGGGGGCAGTACTTC	-	TRBV5-1	TRBD1	TRBJ2-5
CASSPRLETYEQYF	TGTGCCAGCAGCCCCCGACTAGAAACGTACGAGCAGTACTTC	-	TRBV5-4	-	TRBJ2-7
CASSPRGTESSYNSPLHF	TGTGCCAGCAGCCCAAGAGGGACAGAAAGCTCCTATAATTCACCCCTCCACTTT	-	TRBV4-2	TRBD1	TRBJ1-6
CSVAETGDSPRHF	TGCAGCGTTGCCGAGACAGGCGATAGCCCGCGGCATTTT	-	TRBV29-1	-	TRBJ1-5